This T cell receptor (beta chain) stems from a study of vaccination effects on CD4 cells after COVID-19. The CDR3 spans 14 residues. Trimming pared 7 bases from V and 3 bases from J, leaving 14 bases between. Germline V gene data show CDR1 as SNHLY and CDR2 as FYNNEI. Data came from immunoSEQ multiplex PCR; TCRdb stores just in-frame clones and leaves some out. Among about 31,000 clones, approximately 61% were seen once, and the ten largest hold 25% to 30%. Before sequencing took place, the ViraFEST assay used viral peptide pools to expand antigen-specific CD4+ T cells. The culture ran for approximately 9 days before CD4+ T cells were isolated. IL-2 medium was substituted for half the medium on days 3 and 7. With regard to this clone: Its antigen is undetermined.

Sequencing used CD4+ T cells from PBMCs cultured with HCoV-229E spike peptides, obtained before COVID-19 vaccination. The sequence was collected from a human donor who received a COVID-19 vaccine. The rearrangement joins TRBV2 to TRBJ2-3; D is possibly TRBD2 (6 bases). CDR3 DNA: TGTGCCAGCACCATGTTTGGAGGGACAGATACGCAGTATTTT. It yields the protein CASTMFGGTDTQYF.